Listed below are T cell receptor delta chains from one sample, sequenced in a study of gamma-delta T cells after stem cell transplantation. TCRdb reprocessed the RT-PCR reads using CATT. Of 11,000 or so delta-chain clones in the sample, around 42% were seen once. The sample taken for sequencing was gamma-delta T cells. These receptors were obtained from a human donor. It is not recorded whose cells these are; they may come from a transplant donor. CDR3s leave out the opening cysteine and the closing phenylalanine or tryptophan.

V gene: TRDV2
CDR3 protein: ACDTILGDTDNLI

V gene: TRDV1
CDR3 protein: ALGGNAERTGDHTDKLI

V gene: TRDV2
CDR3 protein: ACDRLSSRLGDTYTDKLI

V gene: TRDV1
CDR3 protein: ALGEPGAATGGYTDKLI

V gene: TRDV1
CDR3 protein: ALGDEAFLLSLWGLHYKYTDKLI

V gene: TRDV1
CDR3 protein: ARGERACGTGVADKLI

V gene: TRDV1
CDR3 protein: ALGELSLRGGYEGALTAQLF

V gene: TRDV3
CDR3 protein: ASSFGPGGYGTDKLI

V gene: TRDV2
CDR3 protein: ACATFLMGDPYRDTRQMF

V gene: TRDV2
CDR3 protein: ACDTDWGIPPSSWDTRQMF

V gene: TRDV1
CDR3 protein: ALGGLSSGGKLI

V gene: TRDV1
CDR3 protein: ALGELDLLIVRSGGHTDKLI

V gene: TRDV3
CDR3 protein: AFRDNSPYTDKLI

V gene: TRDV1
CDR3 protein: ALGDIPYVAGGYNGKLI

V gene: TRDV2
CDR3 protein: ACGTWGSSLDTRHMF

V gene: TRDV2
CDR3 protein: ACDQKTWGIFPSSWDTRQMF

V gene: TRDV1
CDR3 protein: ALGGWGLPEILGDFRSDKLI